The 14 T cell receptor beta chains presented below share a single source sample, sequenced in a study of T-cell reconstitution after alpha-beta-depleted transplantation in children. As it was prepared, the TCRbeta library received unique molecular identifiers. From the PCR reads, TCRdb called clonotypes with MiXCR, one entry per CDR3 protein. Seen here are 640,000 or so distinct CDR3 sequences, 16% observed once, and the top ten hold 1.1%. The sequences come from PBMCs from the stem cell graft donor, collected from the stem cell graft. These receptor sequences come from a human donor who donated a stem cell graft to a child with acute myeloid leukemia.

A single count supports this clonotype. One base away lies a much larger clone, so this may be a sequencing read error. The genes are TRBV6-5 and TRBJ2-7, with unresolved D. The V and J ends lost 7 bases and 5 bases respectively, with 12 bases between them. Germline V gives CDR1 MNHEY, CDR2 SVGAGI. CDR3 length equals 12 residues. The CDR3 reads CASMVSRDEQYF. CDR3 sequence (DNA): TGTGCCAGCATGGTCAGCCGGGACGAGCAGTACTTC.

This clonotype was counted between two and nine times. This may stem from a read error, because a much larger clone lies one nucleotide away. This sequence joins TRBV20-1 and TRBJ1-1, with 7 nucleotides matching TRBD1. The V segment lost 3 bases and the J segment 5 bases; nucleotides outside the gene matches: 3. CDR3 length: 12 residues. CDR1 is DFQATT, CDR2 SNEGSKA, per germline (reference sequence). As DNA, the CDR3 is TGCAGTGCTAGGACAGGGTGGACTGAAGCTTTCTTT. This gives the protein CSARTGWTEAFF.

This chain connects TRBV20-1 to TRBJ2-5; TRBD1 matches at 9 bases. CDR3 size: 13 residues. V was clipped by 6 bases and J by 8 bases; unmatched bases: 10. Germline V CDR1 and CDR2: DFQATT, SNEGSKA (reference sequence). CDR3 protein: CSARGDREFTQYF. Written as DNA, the CDR3 is TGCAGTGCCCGAGGGGACAGGGAATTTACCCAGTACTTC.

This clonotype was recorded many times. The chain recombines TRBV20-1 with TRBJ2-7; 8 bases line up with TRBD1. Looked up from germline, CDR1 is DFQATT and CDR2 is SNEGSKA (reference sequence). The V segment lost 6 bases and the J segment 3 bases; nucleotides outside the gene matches: 13. There are 15 residues in the CDR3. The CDR3 DNA reads as TGCAGTGCACGCATCCCGGGACAGGTTCTCTACGAGCAGTACGTC. Translating it yields CSARIPGQVLYEQYV.

This clonotype was recorded at least ten times. V and J are TRBV12-3 or TRBV12-4 and TRBJ2-2; the match to TRBD1 covers 7 bases. The CDR3 length is 15 residues. The V segment lost 10 bases and the J segment 0 bases; nucleotides outside the gene matches: 8. The DNA for the CDR3 is TGTGCCACCCGACCCGGGACAGCGAACACCGGGGAGCTGTTTTTT. It is translated as CATRPGTANTGELFF.

This clonotype appeared many times. The chain joins TRBV20-1 to TRBJ1-1; unclear D gene. Germline lookup yields CDR1 DFQATT and CDR2 SNEGSKA (reference sequence). Trimming shortened V by 4 bases and J by 2 bases, and 5 bases separated the two germline ends. The CDR3 has 11 amino acids. CDR3 protein: CSAKINTEAFF. The CDR3 DNA sequence: TGCAGTGCTAAGATAAACACTGAAGCTTTCTTT.

The genes are TRBV7-2 and TRBJ1-1; possible D gene TRBD1, 6 bases. CDR1 is SGHTA and CDR2 is FQGNSA in the germline V gene. There are 14 residues in the CDR3. The V gene lost 5 bases and the J gene lost 5 bases, with 15 bases spanning the gap. CDR3 sequence (DNA): TGTGCCAGCAGCCTACTGGGGGCCGGGACTGAAGCTTTCTTT. It is translated as CASSLLGAGTEAFF.

This clonotype was detected many times. The chain combines TRBV20-1 with TRBJ1-6, with D tentatively TRBD1 (6 bases). CDR1 DFQATT and CDR2 SNEGSKA come from the germline V gene (reference sequence). The V end was cut by 0 bases, the J end by 3 bases, with 12 bases between. The CDR3 extends over 16 amino acids. CDR3 residues: CSARDGGSFYNSPLHF. The CDR3 region has the DNA TGCAGTGCTAGAGATGGGGGCAGCTTCTATAATTCACCCCTCCACTTT.

Comments on this clonotype: A single base separates this from a much larger clone, so it may be a read error. This rearrangement joins TRBV12-3 or TRBV12-4 to TRBJ1-4; D unresolved. This CDR3 has 22 residues. V was shortened by 6 bases and J by 6 bases, with 38 bases between the two germline ends. CDR3 sequence reads: CASRTTREGPDVRPQHYEKLFF. CDR3 DNA: TGTGCCAGCAGAACTACAAGAGAGGGCCCCGACGTCAGACCTCAACATTATGAAAAACTGTTTTTT.

This clonotype has only a few counts. The V call is TRBV12-3 or TRBV12-4, the J call TRBJ2-1; D possibly uses TRBD1 or TRBD2 (6 bases each). The CDR3 consists of 13 residues. The V and J ends lost 8 bases and 9 bases respectively, with 17 bases between them. CDR3 sequence reads: CASQGGLFREQFF. The DNA of the CDR3 is TGTGCCAGCCAAGGGGGACTTTTTCGTGAGCAGTTCTTC.

This clonotype was counted between two and nine times. The chain is built from TRBV5-1 and TRBJ1-5; a possible D gene is TRBD1 (6 bases). Trimming left V 1 base short and J 0 bases short, with 11 bases between. Germline V gene sequence: CDR1 SGHRS, CDR2 YFSETQ. CDR3 length equals 16 residues. The CDR3 coding sequence is TGCGCCAGCAGCTTGTCAGGGGCCTATAGCAATCAGCCCCAGCATTTT. Translated, it gives CASSLSGAYSNQPQHF.

This clonotype has a count of ten or more. V gene TRBV12-3 or TRBV12-4 combines with J gene TRBJ2-1, with 7 bases fitting TRBD1. After removal of 0 bases from V and 2 bases from J, the junction contained 4 bases not matched to a gene. This CDR3 region has 16 residues. The CDR3 DNA follows: TGTGCCAGCAGTTTAGCTTGGGACAGACCCTACAATGAGCAGTTCTTC. Its translation: CASSLAWDRPYNEQFF.

This clonotype was recorded many times. The chain couples TRBV20-1 to TRBJ2-1, with 10 bases matching TRBD2. Germline V gene data show CDR1 as DFQATT and CDR2 as SNEGSKA (reference sequence). The length of the CDR3 is 14 residues. V shed 4 bases and J 2 bases; nucleotides not matched to a gene: 2. The CDR3 region has the DNA TGCAGTGCTAATAGCGGGGGGACCTACAATGAGCAGTTCTTC. Protein sequence: CSANSGGTYNEQFF.

A few counts support this clonotype. The chain has TRBV7-9 and TRBJ2-7, with D tentatively TRBD2 (8 bases). The CDR3 contains 16 residues. Trimming cost V 2 bases and J 7 bases, with 21 bases left between them. CDR1 and CDR2 (germline): SEHNR, FQNEAQ (reference sequence). CDR3 coding DNA: TGTGCCAGCAGCTTACCGGTCCACAGGGGACTAGGGGAGCAGTACTTC. Translation gives CASSLPVHRGLGEQYF.